This record concerns one TCR beta chain sequence. The data were obtained in a study of OX40 agonist ivuxolimab in advanced cancers. Study as a whole: Those treated in dose escalation had hepatocellular carcinoma, melanoma, renal cell cancer or head and neck cancer.

TCRdb's table, derived via immunoSEQ multiplex PCR, lists solely in-frame clones and lacks some. The sample consists of some 77,000 clones, around 83% of them appearing once. This CDR3 has 18 amino acids. V lost 4 bases, J lost 0 bases, and 9 bases stayed unmatched. Germline CDR1 and CDR2: SGHRS and YFSETQ. This TCR derives from an adult with an advanced solid tumor such as melanoma, head and neck, liver or kidney cancer. Sequenced here: CD4+ or CD8+ T cells sorted from blood, sampled in a trial of the OX40 agonist ivuxolimab. V usage is TRBV5-1 and J usage is TRBJ2-2; 10 bases map to TRBD1. CDR3 sequence: CASSRRDRGYANTGELFF. DNA for the CDR3: TGCGCCAGCAGCCGCCGGGACAGGGGATACGCGAACACCGGGGAGCTGTTTTTT.